The sequence of this T cell receptor beta chain was determined in a study of T cells after yellow fever vaccination. Study-level background: Fractions containing few cells were prepared with SMART-Seq v4 Ultra Low Input.

From the 5' RACE reads, TCRdb called clonotypes with MiXCR, one entry per CDR3 protein. The data show some 200,000 distinct CDR3 sequences, with roughly 9.6% seen just once and 35% to 40% held by the top ten. Trimming removed 0 bases from V and 1 base from J; junction bases left unmatched: 9. This CDR3 comprises 17 residues. Germline assignment: CDR1 SGHRS and CDR2 YFSETQ. This TCR came from a man younger than 35 who received the YFV17D yellow fever vaccine. The sequencing here drew on CD8+ T cells sorted from PBMCs, taken 15 days after the yellow fever booster vaccination. The chain uses TRBV5-1 and TRBJ2-7; TRBD2 matches 8 bases. CDR3 nucleotides: TGCGCCAGCAGCTTGGGCCGGGTAGCGGGGCTATCCTACGAGCAGTACTTC. It yields the protein CASSLGRVAGLSYEQYF.